The 24 T cell receptor beta chains in this list originate from one sample, sequenced in a study of T cells in Graves' hyperthyroidism and ophthalmopathy. Researchers took RNA transcripts and amplified the TCR beta CDR3 regions from them. Using the HTBI primer set, a first-round RT-PCR was run on the TCR CDR3. Using its own MiXCR run on the multiplex PCR reads, TCRdb lists one record per CDR3 protein. The sample lists 350,000 to 400,000 distinct CDR3 sequences; 15% to 20% were seen once. Sequenced sample: blood. Receptors were obtained from a woman younger than 35 with Graves' hyperthyroidism.

In its sample, this clonotype was seen many times. V and J are TRBV11-2 and TRBJ1-2; 9 nucleotides align to TRBD1. The CDR3 is made up of 16 amino acids. Germline V gene lookup returns CDR1 SGHAT and CDR2 FQNNGV. V gave up 5 bases and J gave up 2 bases; unmatched junction bases: 9. CDR3 sequence reads: CASSVNTGTGNYGYTF. The DNA for the CDR3 is TGTGCCAGCAGCGTGAATACCGGGACAGGGAACTATGGCTACACCTTC.

This clonotype came up many times. CDR3 amino acids: CAWSKGKYSNQPQHF. The CDR3 DNA sequence: TGTGCCTGGAGTAAAGGGAAGTATAGCAATCAGCCCCAGCATTTT. V and J are TRBV30 and TRBJ1-5; the D is unclear. V was clipped by 2 bases and J by 0 bases, with 11 bases between them. The CDR3 totals 15 residues. Germline V gene sequence: CDR1 GTSNPN, CDR2 SVGIG (reference sequence). Full variable domain (rest looked up from reference TRBV30 and TRBJ1-5): SQTIHQWPATLVQPVGSPLSLECTVEGTSNPNLYWYRQAAGRGLQLLFYSVGIGQISSEVPQNLSASRPQDRQFILSSKKLLLSDSGFYLCAWSKGKYSNQPQHFGDGTRLSIL.

CDR3: CASSLTDETQYF. Here the CDR3 DNA reads TGCGCCAGCAGCTTAACAGACGAGACCCAGTACTTC. This chain joins TRBV5-1 and TRBJ2-5, with D unresolved. The germline CDR1 and CDR2 sequences are SGHRS and YFSETQ. V was trimmed by 2 bases and J by 5 bases, leaving 7 bases between them. CDR3 length equals 12 residues.

This clonotype was counted ten times or more. CDR3 region: CSAKGRAWETQYF. In DNA, the CDR3 is TGCAGCGCCAAGGGACGAGCTTGGGAGACCCAGTACTTC. This sequence joins TRBV29-1 and TRBJ2-5, with D perhaps TRBD1 or TRBD2 (5 bases each). This CDR3 has 13 residues. V was cut by 7 bases and J by 5 bases, with 17 bases left in between. Germline CDR1 SQVTM, CDR2 ANQGSEA.

This clonotype was recorded many times. This sequence joins TRBV28 and TRBJ2-7; 8 bases match TRBD1. Germline assignment: CDR1 MDHEN and CDR2 SYDVKM. This CDR3 contains 14 residues. Losses at the gene ends were 8 bases for V and 4 bases for J; bases not matched to a gene: 10. CDR3 DNA: TGTGCCAGCGCCAGGGGGCCTAACTTATACGAGCAGTACTTC. As protein: CASARGPNLYEQYF.

This sequence joins TRBV6-5 and TRBJ1-2; 7 nucleotides align to TRBD1. With 4 bases clipped from V and 7 bases from J, the junction kept 6 bases outside the gene matches. The CDR3 contains 13 residues. CDR1 and CDR2 (germline): MNHEY, SVGAGI. Written as DNA, the CDR3 is TGTGCCAGCAGTTTAACGACAGGGACTGGCTACACCTTC. This translates into CASSLTTGTGYTF.

There are a few counts of this clonotype. The V gene is TRBV11-2, the J gene TRBJ2-5; D tentatively fits TRBD1 or TRBD2 (5 bases each). CDR1 and CDR2 from the germline V gene are SGHAT and FQNNGV. The CDR3 runs to 15 residues. Deletions cut 1 base from V and 5 bases from J, with 14 bases between. The CDR3 reads CASSLVVWGMETQYF. The CDR3 DNA reads as TGTGCCAGCAGCTTAGTGGTTTGGGGGATGGAGACCCAGTACTTC.

This clonotype occurred many times. The CDR3 protein is CASSNNRAGQPQHF. For the CDR3, the DNA is TGTGCCAGCAGCAATAACAGGGCCGGTCAGCCCCAGCATTTT. This chain connects TRBV6-5 to TRBJ1-5, with D possibly TRBD1 on 6 matching bases. CDR3 length: 14 amino acids. The V end lost 6 bases, the J end lost 6 bases, and 15 bases lay between the germline ends. The V gene's germline CDR1 is MNHEY and CDR2 SVGAGI.

This clonotype has at least ten counts. The V call is TRBV20-1, the J call TRBJ1-5; D remains unclear. The CDR3 sequence is 14 residues long. CDR1 and CDR2 (germline): DFQATT, SNEGSKA (reference sequence). Trimming pared 4 bases from V and 1 base from J, leaving 11 bases between. DNA for the CDR3: TGCAGTGCTAAAGGACTTTGGAGCAATCAGCCCCAGCATTTT. Translated, it gives CSAKGLWSNQPQHF.

This clonotype was counted at least ten times. This chain connects TRBV7-2 to TRBJ1-1; D possibly corresponds to TRBD1 (5 bases). Germline loops: CDR1 SGHTA, CDR2 FQGNSA. This CDR3 is 15 amino acids long. Trimming removed 8 bases at V and 0 bases at J, with 16 bases between. The CDR3 spells CASEYQGNLNTEAFF. The CDR3 region has the DNA TGTGCCAGCGAGTATCAGGGTAATCTGAACACTGAAGCTTTCTTT.

This clonotype appeared many times. The chain is built from TRBV20-1 and TRBJ1-5; 7 positions match TRBD1. Unmatched junction bases numbered 4, after V lost 3 bases and J lost 5 bases. The CDR3 runs 13 residues. The germline gives CDR1 DFQATT, CDR2 SNEGSKA (reference sequence). CDR3 residues: CSARGTVHQPQHF. The DNA for the CDR3 is TGCAGTGCTAGGGGGACAGTTCATCAGCCCCAGCATTTT.

Remarks on this clonotype: Since a much larger clone is just one base distant, this may be a read error. J is TRBJ1-2 and V is TRBV29-1; 9 bases fit TRBD1. CDR3 length: 12 amino acids. Germline CDR1 reads SQVTM; CDR2 reads ANQGSEA. This chain's CDR3 is CGVAGTGQGYTF. The CDR3, as DNA: TGCGGCGTTGCCGGGACAGGGCAAGGCTACACCTTC.

This clonotype was recorded at least ten times. V gene TRBV10-1 combines with J gene TRBJ2-2, with a possible D match to TRBD2 (6 bases). CDR1 and CDR2 from the germline V gene are WNHNN and SYGVQD (reference sequence). Trimming pared 6 bases from V and 6 bases from J, leaving 14 bases between. The CDR3 totals 14 residues. CDR3 sequence reads: CASRRDLTAGELFF. The CDR3, as DNA: TGCGCCAGCAGACGGGACTTAACGGCCGGGGAGCTGTTTTTT.

This clonotype was detected ten times or more. The chain carries TRBV6-1 and TRBJ2-7; TRBD2 matches 8 bases. CDR1 and CDR2 from the germline V gene are MNHNS and SASEGT. Germline trimming cut 3 bases from V and 2 bases from J; bases unmatched to any gene: 0. This CDR3 spans 13 amino acids. CDR3 in DNA: TGTGCCAGCAGTGACGGGGGGGCCTACGAGCAGTACTTC. Translated: CASSDGGAYEQYF.

This clonotype was seen many times. The rearrangement uses TRBV10-3 and TRBJ1-1; D not resolved. The germline V and J ends were trimmed by 3 bases and 11 bases, with 10 bases remaining between them. The CDR3 extends over 11 amino acids. Germline CDR1 and CDR2: ENHRY and SYGVKD. CDR3 DNA sequence: TGTGCCATCAGTGAAACCGGAGGGGCTTTCTTT. Residues: CAISETGGAFF.

In its sample, this clonotype was seen many times. The chain uses TRBV5-1 and TRBJ2-2, with 9 bases aligning to TRBD1. Germline V gene sequence: CDR1 SGHRS, CDR2 YFSETQ. The CDR3 is 17 amino acids. Trimming took 1 base from V and 3 from J; bases not matched to a gene: 7. The CDR3 DNA follows: TGCGCCAGCAGCTTGCCCGGGACAGGGAGGGACACCGGGGAGCTGTTTTTT. Translating gives CASSLPGTGRDTGELFF.

Ten or more counts support this clonotype. This chain connects TRBV2 to TRBJ2-5, with 7 bases identical to TRBD2. CDR3 length: 12 amino acids. V gave up 6 bases and J gave up 3 bases; unmatched junction bases: 1. Germline V lookup: CDR1 SNHLY, CDR2 FYNNEI. CDR3 nucleotide sequence: TGTGCCAGCAGGGGACTAAAAGAGACCCAGTACTTC. Protein sequence: CASRGLKETQYF. The full variable domain, its missing parts supplied by reference TRBV2 and TRBJ2-5, is EPEVTQTPSHQVTQMGQEVILRCVPISNHLYFYWYRQILGQKVEFLVSFYNNEISEKSEIFDDQFSVERPDGSNFTLKIRSTKLEDSAMYFCASRGLKETQYFGPGTRLLVL.

This clonotype was detected many times. This chain joins TRBV6-2 or TRBV6-3 and TRBJ2-2; D is undetermined. This CDR3 comprises 13 residues. V shed 6 bases and J shed 4 bases, with 9 bases lying between them. From germline, CDR1 is MNHEY and CDR2 SVGEGT. CDR3 sequence: CASSPDVTGELFF. CDR3 coding DNA: TGTGCCAGCAGCCCGGACGTCACCGGGGAGCTGTTTTTT.

Many counts were recorded for this clonotype. The genes are TRBV13 and TRBJ2-5; D not resolved. V lost 5 bases, J lost 5 bases, and 9 bases lay in between. Germline CDR1 and CDR2: PRHDT and FYEKMQ (reference sequence). This CDR3 is 12 amino acids long. The CDR3 sequence: CASSLHWETQYF. The CDR3 region has the DNA TGTGCCAGCAGCCTACATTGGGAGACCCAGTACTTC.

The chain employs TRBV11-2 and TRBJ2-5; 8 bases fit TRBD2. The CDR3 length is 16 residues. Per the germline V gene, CDR1 is SGHAT and CDR2 is FQNNGV. V lost 2 bases to trimming and J lost 4 bases; unmatched junction nucleotides: 9. The CDR3 here is CASSLRGREALETQYF. CDR3 coding DNA: TGTGCCAGCAGCTTAAGAGGGCGGGAGGCCCTAGAGACCCAGTACTTC.

This clonotype was observed at least ten times. The chain has TRBV30 and TRBJ2-5; 9 bases fit TRBD2. The length of the CDR3 is 13 residues. The germline gives CDR1 GTSNPN, CDR2 SVGIG (reference sequence). J lost 4 bases, V lost 5 bases, and 5 bases had no gene match. DNA of the CDR3: TGTGCCTGGGAGCGGGGGGCCTTAGAGACCCAGTACTTC. Its protein product is CAWERGALETQYF.

This clonotype has ten or more counts. The chain joins TRBV4-2 to TRBJ2-2; 9 bases are a match to TRBD1. The CDR3 totals 15 residues. Germline lookup yields CDR1 LGHNA and CDR2 YNFKEQ. J gave up 5 bases and V 1 base, and 2 bases lay outside the gene matches. In DNA form, the CDR3 reads TGTGCCAGCAGCCAAGGGACAGGGGTGACCGGGGAGCTGTTTTTT. The encoded protein is CASSQGTGVTGELFF.

This clonotype turned up a few times. Since a much larger clone is just one base distant, this may be a read error. The rearrangement links TRBV30 to TRBJ2-7; 8 bases fit TRBD2. The ends lost 3 bases at V and 6 bases at J; junction bases unmatched: 10. The CDR3 contains 14 residues. Germline values: CDR1 GTSNPN, CDR2 SVGIG (reference sequence). The DNA for the CDR3 is TGTGCCTGGAGCAAGGGGACTAGGATCAGCGAGCAGTACTTC. Protein: CAWSKGTRISEQYF.

This clonotype was counted at least ten times. The conserved final phenylalanine or tryptophan is absent from the CDR3, which likely points to a read error. The rearrangement uses TRBV20-1 and TRBJ1-5; D not certain. The V gene's germline CDR1 is DFQATT and CDR2 SNEGSKA (reference sequence). Trimming cost V 3 bases and J 4 bases, with 7 bases left between them. This CDR3 is built from 12 residues. This CDR3 reads CSASRDNQPQHS. CDR3 DNA sequence: TGCAGTGCTAGCAGAGATAATCAGCCCCAGCATTCT.